A selection of T cell receptor beta chains follows, all from one sample in a study of tumor-infiltrating lymphocytes in oesophageal squamous cell carcinoma. TCRdb re-analysed the PCR reads in MiXCR, keeping a single row per CDR3 protein. This table has 20,000 to 25,000 distinct CDR3 sequences, 38% appearing once. Sequencing input: esophageal tumor tissue. These receptors originate from a male donor with esophageal squamous cell carcinoma. The CDR3 runs from the conserved cysteine through the conserved F or W. D genes are given only for firm matches. Size is omitted from some rows. Given values are once, few, many or a class for expanded clones.

v_gene	abundance	d_gene	j_gene	CDR3aa	CDR3nt
TRBV7-2	.	.	TRBJ2-1	CASSLALAPSYNEQFF	TGTGCCAGCAGCTTAGCGCTAGCGCCCTCCTACAATGAGCAGTTCTTC
TRBV12-3/TRBV12-4	few	TRBD1	TRBJ2-2	CASSLNAGTGKAGELFF	TGTGCCAGCAGTTTAAATGCCGGGACAGGGAAAGCCGGGGAGCTGTTTTTT
TRBV6-4	.	.	TRBJ1-1	CASRERSNTEAFF	TGTGCCAGCAGGGAAAGGAGCAACACTGAAGCTTTCTTT
TRBV10-3	.	.	TRBJ2-3	CAISEVGGIDTQYF	TGTGCCATCAGTGAAGTAGGAGGGATAGATACGCAGTATTTT
TRBV11-2	many	.	TRBJ2-1	CASSLESRPLDEQFF	TGTGCCAGCAGCTTAGAAAGCAGGCCCCTCGATGAGCAGTTCTTC
TRBV11-2	.	.	TRBJ2-7	CASSLKASYEQYF	TGTGCCAGCAGCTTAAAGGCCTCCTACGAGCAGTACTTC
TRBV15	.	.	TRBJ2-1	CATSRVGQLPDNEQFF	TGTGCCACCAGCAGGGTCGGCCAACTACCAGACAATGAGCAGTTCTTC
TRBV15	few	TRBD2	TRBJ2-1	CATSRDQLAVIYNEQFF	TGTGCCACCAGCAGAGATCAACTAGCGGTAATCTACAATGAGCAGTTCTTC
TRBV14	many	.	TRBJ2-1	CASSQGGPDEQFF	TGTGCCAGCAGCCAAGGCGGACCGGATGAGCAGTTCTTC
TRBV7-6	once	.	TRBJ2-1	CASSLPAGDEQFF	TGTGCCAGCAGCTTACCGGCCGGCGATGAGCAGTTCTTC
TRBV7-9	medium-sized	.	TRBJ2-1	CASSFVENEQFF	TGTGCCAGCAGCTTTGTGGAAAATGAGCAGTTCTTC
TRBV12-3/TRBV12-4	.	TRBD1	TRBJ2-1	CASSSWTGKNYNEQFF	TGTGCCAGCAGTTCCTGGACAGGGAAAAACTACAATGAGCAGTTCTTC
TRBV28	many	.	TRBJ2-5	CASSWDDEETQYF	TGTGCCAGCAGTTGGGACGACGAAGAGACCCAGTACTTC
TRBV7-2	.	TRBD1	TRBJ2-1	CASSRTGAGIENEQFF	TGTGCCAGCAGCCGAACAGGGGCAGGGATTGAGAATGAGCAGTTCTTC
TRBV5-1	many	TRBD1	TRBJ1-1	CASSLIWTGRAFF	TGCGCCAGCAGCTTGATTTGGACAGGGCGAGCTTTCTTT
TRBV6-1	once	.	TRBJ2-5	CASSSRGTQYF	TGTGCCAGCAGCTCCCGCGGGACCCAGTACTTC
TRBV5-1	.	.	TRBJ1-1	CASSRRGDDTEAFF	TGCGCCAGCAGCAGAAGGGGGGACGACACTGAAGCTTTCTTT
TRBV7-3	.	.	TRBJ2-1	CASSLIRDGEQFF	TGTGCCAGCAGCTTAATCCGGGATGGTGAGCAGTTCTTC